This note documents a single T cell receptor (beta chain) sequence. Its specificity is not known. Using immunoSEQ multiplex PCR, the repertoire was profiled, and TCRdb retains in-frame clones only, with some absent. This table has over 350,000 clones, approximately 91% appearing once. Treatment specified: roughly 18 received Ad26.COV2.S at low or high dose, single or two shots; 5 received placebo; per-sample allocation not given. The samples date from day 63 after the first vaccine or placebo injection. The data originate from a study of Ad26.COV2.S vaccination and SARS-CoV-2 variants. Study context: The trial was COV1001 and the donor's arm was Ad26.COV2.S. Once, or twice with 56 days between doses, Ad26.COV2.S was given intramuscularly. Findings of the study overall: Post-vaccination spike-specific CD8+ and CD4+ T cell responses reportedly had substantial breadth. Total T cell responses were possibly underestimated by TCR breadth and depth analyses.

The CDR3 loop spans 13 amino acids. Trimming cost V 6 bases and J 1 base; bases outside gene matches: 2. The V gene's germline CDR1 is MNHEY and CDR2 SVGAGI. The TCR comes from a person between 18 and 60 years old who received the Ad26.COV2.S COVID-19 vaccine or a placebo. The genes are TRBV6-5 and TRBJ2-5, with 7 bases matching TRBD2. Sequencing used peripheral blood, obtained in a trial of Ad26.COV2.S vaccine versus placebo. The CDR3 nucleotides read TGTGCCAGCAGAAGACTAGCCCAAGAGACCCAGTACTTC. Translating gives CASRRLAQETQYF.